The 19 T cell receptor beta chains below come from one sample, sequenced in a study of blood T cell repertoires in COVID-19. Produced via immunoSEQ multiplex PCR; TCRdb's table is partial and in-frame only. This repertoire shows 250,000 to 300,000 clones, 80% to 85% found once; its top ten account for roughly 3.1%. Sample: PBMCs or T cells enriched from blood (not recorded which). Receptor source: a man in his fifties or sixties who had recovered from COVID-19.

The V gene is TRBV24-1, the J gene TRBJ2-7; 8 positions agree with TRBD2. Germline-derived CDR1 and CDR2 are KGHDR and SFDVKD. J was trimmed by 6 bases and V by 3 bases; bases with no gene match: 12. The CDR3 is 16 amino acids. The CDR3, as DNA: TGTGCCACCAGTGATCACCCCCTACGGGAGGGCCCCGAGCAGTACTTC. As protein: CATSDHPLREGPEQYF.

The chain employs TRBV7-2 and TRBJ1-5, with 11 bases fitting TRBD1. V gave up 5 bases and J gave up 6 bases; unmatched junction bases: 6. This CDR3 spans 15 amino acids. From germline, CDR1 is SGHTA and CDR2 FQGNSA. CDR3 in amino acids: CASSLDRGPGQPQHF. In nucleotides, the CDR3 is TGTGCCAGCAGCCTGGACAGGGGGCCTGGTCAGCCCCAGCATTTT.

The rearrangement joins TRBV15 to TRBJ1-2; 8 bases are a match to TRBD1. CDR1 and CDR2 from the germline V gene are LNHNV and YYDKDF (reference sequence). The CDR3 totals 13 residues. Unmatched junction bases numbered 3, after V lost 0 bases and J lost 9 bases. CDR3 region: CATSREDRVSYTF. DNA of the CDR3: TGTGCCACCAGCAGAGAGGACAGGGTTAGCTACACCTTC.

This clone was picked up a small number of times. V and J are TRBV28 and TRBJ2-7, with 7 nucleotides matching TRBD1. CDR3 length: 13 amino acids. Germline V lookup: CDR1 MDHEN, CDR2 SYDVKM. V lost 5 bases and J lost 7; bases outside the gene matches: 8. The CDR3 region has the DNA TGTGCCAGCAGTCCTGGGACAGCCAGAGAGCAGTACTTC. Translation gives CASSPGTAREQYF.

This clone was seen a single time. This chain uses TRBV7-2 with TRBJ1-5; 7 bases are a match to TRBD1. The CDR3 has 16 residues. Germline V gives CDR1 SGHTA, CDR2 FQGNSA. Trimming removed 5 bases from V and 0 bases from J; junction bases left unmatched: 7. CDR3 amino acids: CASSRDRSYSNQPQHF. The DNA for the CDR3 is TGTGCCAGCAGCCGGGACAGATCGTATAGCAATCAGCCCCAGCATTTT.

The chain carries TRBV13 and TRBJ1-6; 9 bases line up with TRBD1. This CDR3 is built from 15 residues. Germline lookup yields CDR1 PRHDT and CDR2 FYEKMQ (reference sequence). V dropped 5 bases and J dropped 3; count of bases not matched to a gene: 2. CDR3 loop: CASSLGQGYNSPLHF. The CDR3 region has the DNA TGTGCCAGCAGCCTGGGACAGGGCTATAATTCACCCCTCCACTTT.

J is TRBJ2-7 and V is TRBV5-1; D possibly corresponds to TRBD1 (5 bases). The CDR3 spans 15 residues. From germline, CDR1 is SGHRS and CDR2 YFSETQ. V shed 2 bases and J shed 1 base, with 13 bases lying between them. The CDR3 loop reads CASSFGQGISYEQYF. CDR3 DNA: TGCGCCAGCAGCTTTGGGCAGGGCATTTCCTACGAGCAGTACTTC. The full variable domain, rest sourced from reference TRBV5-1 and TRBJ2-7, is KAGVTQTPRYLIKTRGQQVTLSCSPISGHRSVSWYQQTPGQGLQFLFEYFSETQRNKGNFPGRFSGRQFSNSRSEMNVSTLELGDSALYLCASSFGQGISYEQYFGPGTRLTVT.

The genes are TRBV7-9 and TRBJ1-4, with 9 bases matching TRBD1. The CDR3 runs to 15 residues. V gave up 5 bases and J gave up 2 bases; unmatched junction bases: 3. Germline lookup yields CDR1 SEHNR and CDR2 FQNEAQ (reference sequence). CDR3 amino acids: CASSGGTGTNEKLFF. The DNA of the CDR3 is TGTGCCAGCAGCGGAGGGACAGGGACTAATGAAAAACTGTTTTTT.

The chain couples TRBV4-1 to TRBJ2-1; weak D call: TRBD1 (5 bases). Germline V gives CDR1 MGHRA, CDR2 YSYEKL. This CDR3 has 14 amino acids. The ends were cut back, 1 base at V and 8 bases at J, with 12 bases in the middle. CDR3 DNA: TGCGCCAGCAGCCAAGGACAGAATAGGGATGAGCAGTTCTTC. It is translated as CASSQGQNRDEQFF.

The chain employs TRBV19 and TRBJ2-7, with 10 bases matching TRBD1. Germline CDR1 LNHDA, CDR2 SQIVND (reference sequence). V dropped 6 bases and J dropped 3; count of bases not matched to a gene: 8. The length of the CDR3 is 15 residues. CDR3 sequence reads: CASRDRDRGLYEQYF. For the CDR3, the DNA is TGTGCCAGTAGGGACCGGGACAGGGGCCTCTACGAGCAGTACTTC.

V gene TRBV10-3 combines with J gene TRBJ1-3; D might be TRBD1 (5 bases). Germline V gene lookup returns CDR1 ENHRY and CDR2 SYGVKD. Trimming removed 11 bases from V and 1 base from J, with 12 bases in between. This CDR3 is 13 amino acids long. This chain's CDR3 is CAVRGASGNTIYF. The CDR3 region has the DNA TGTGCCGTCCGCGGGGCATCTGGAAACACCATATATTTT.

The CDR3 protein is CASSPGRGGRAHNEQFF. The CDR3 DNA reads TGTGCCAGCAGCCCAGGCCGGGGGGGGAGGGCCCATAATGAGCAGTTCTTC. The rearrangement joins TRBV3-1 (or the pseudogene TRBV3-2) to TRBJ2-1, with 8 bases fitting TRBD2. This CDR3 has 17 residues. V was pared by 4 bases and J by 7 bases, with 15 bases of the junction left unmatched. Germline CDR1 and CDR2: LGHDT and YNNKEL (reference sequence).

This clone was found once. This chain uses TRBV24-1 with TRBJ2-3, with D maybe TRBD1 (5 bases). CDR3 length: 14 residues. Germline CDR1 reads KGHDR; CDR2 reads SFDVKD. Trimming removed 1 base from V and 10 bases from J, with 14 bases in between. CDR3 in amino acids: CATSDFPQGLPQYF. Written as DNA, the CDR3 is TGTGCCACCAGTGATTTCCCCCAGGGCCTGCCGCAGTATTTT.

The chain combines TRBV11-2 with TRBJ2-5, with a tentative D call TRBD1 (5 bases). Germline V lookup: CDR1 SGHAT, CDR2 FQNNGV. The CDR3 is 16 residues long. Between the trimmed V and J ends, which lost 2 bases and 2 bases, there was a span of 15 bases. CDR3 nucleotide sequence: TGTGCCAGCAGCTTAAACGTAGGGGCAAGTCAAGAGACCCAGTACTTC. This encodes CASSLNVGASQETQYF. Variable domain in full (rest from reference TRBV11-2 and TRBJ2-5): EAGVAQSPRYKIIEKRQSVAFWCNPISGHATLYWYQQILGQGPKLLIQFQNNGVVDDSQLPKDRFSAERLKGVDSTLKIQPAKLEDSAVYLCASSLNVGASQETQYFGPGTRLLVL.

This clone was observed a single time. The chain has TRBV28 and TRBJ2-2; 9 nucleotides agree with TRBD1. Per the germline V gene, CDR1 is MDHEN and CDR2 is SYDVKM. This CDR3 spans 18 amino acids. V shed 8 bases, J shed 7 bases, and the junction held 20 bases outside the gene matches. DNA of the CDR3: TGTGCCAGCTCACCCCCCCTCGGGACAGGGTCGATTCTCGGGGAGCTGTTTTTT. Translating it yields CASSPPLGTGSILGELFF.

A few counts support this clone. J is TRBJ1-1 and V is TRBV7-2; 7 bases match TRBD1. Looked up from germline, CDR1 is SGHTA and CDR2 is FQGNSA. CDR3 length: 13 residues. Losses at the gene ends were 5 bases for V and 1 base for J; bases not matched to a gene: 1. The CDR3 DNA sequence: TGTGCCAGCAGCAGACAGGGGAACACTGAAGCTTTCTTT. Translated: CASSRQGNTEAFF.

The chain couples TRBV5-1 to TRBJ1-2; 7 bases agree with TRBD1. This CDR3 comprises 14 residues. V shed 4 bases, J shed 5 bases, and the junction held 8 bases outside the gene matches. CDR1 SGHRS and CDR2 YFSETQ come from the germline V gene. The CDR3 region is CASSIGQEVYGYTF. CDR3 nucleotides: TGCGCCAGCAGCATAGGACAGGAGGTTTATGGCTACACCTTC.

This chain joins TRBV3-1 (or the pseudogene TRBV3-2) and TRBJ2-1; 11 nucleotides agree with TRBD2. V dropped 6 bases and J dropped 3; count of bases not matched to a gene: 1. CDR3 length: 14 amino acids. CDR1 and CDR2 from the germline V gene are LGHDT and YNNKEL (reference sequence). In DNA, the CDR3 is TGTGCCAGCAGTACTAGCGGGGGCTACAATGAGCAGTTCTTC. It specifies CASSTSGGYNEQFF.

V is TRBV18 and J is TRBJ2-6; 9 bases are shared with TRBD1. The CDR3 contains 15 residues. The V gene end was trimmed by 3 bases and the J gene end by 3 bases; junction bases not matched to a gene: 0. Germline V gene data show CDR1 as KGHSH and CDR2 as LQKENI. Here the CDR3 reads CASSPTGGGANVLTF. CDR3 bases: TGTGCCAGCTCACCGACAGGGGGTGGGGCCAACGTCCTGACTTTC.